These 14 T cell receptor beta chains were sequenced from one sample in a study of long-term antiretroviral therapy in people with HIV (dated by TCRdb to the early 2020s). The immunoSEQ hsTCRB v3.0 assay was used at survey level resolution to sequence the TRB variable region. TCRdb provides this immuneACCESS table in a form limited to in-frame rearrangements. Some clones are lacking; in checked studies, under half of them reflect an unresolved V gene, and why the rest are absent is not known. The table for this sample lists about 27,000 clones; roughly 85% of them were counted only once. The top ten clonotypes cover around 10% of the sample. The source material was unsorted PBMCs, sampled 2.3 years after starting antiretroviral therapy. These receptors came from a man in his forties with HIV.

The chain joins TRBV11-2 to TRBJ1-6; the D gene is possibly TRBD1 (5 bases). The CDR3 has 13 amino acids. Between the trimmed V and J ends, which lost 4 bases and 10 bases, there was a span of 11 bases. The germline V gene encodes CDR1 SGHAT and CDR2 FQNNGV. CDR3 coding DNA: TGTGCCAGCAGCTCCAGGGAGCGCTCACCCCTCCACTTT. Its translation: CASSSRERSPLHF.

The CDR3 here is CATPGLAGNDTQYF. The CDR3 nucleotides read TGTGCCACGCCGGGACTAGCGGGAAATGATACGCAGTATTTT. The genes are TRBV14 and TRBJ2-3; 13 nucleotides agree with TRBD2. The V gene end was trimmed by 10 bases and the J gene end by 6 bases; junction bases not matched to a gene: 7. CDR1 and CDR2 (germline): SGHDN, FVKESK. This CDR3 region has 14 residues.

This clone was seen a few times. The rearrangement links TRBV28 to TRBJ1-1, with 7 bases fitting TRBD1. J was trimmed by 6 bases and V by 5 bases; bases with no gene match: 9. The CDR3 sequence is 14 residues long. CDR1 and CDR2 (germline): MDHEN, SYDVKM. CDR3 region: CASSLYTGTAEAFF. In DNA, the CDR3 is TGTGCCAGCAGTCTGTACACTGGGACAGCTGAAGCTTTCTTT.

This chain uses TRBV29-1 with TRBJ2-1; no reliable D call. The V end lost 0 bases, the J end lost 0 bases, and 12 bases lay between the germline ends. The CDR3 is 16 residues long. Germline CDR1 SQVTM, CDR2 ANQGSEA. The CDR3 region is CSVEDYWITSYNEQFF. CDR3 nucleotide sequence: TGCAGCGTTGAAGATTACTGGATTACCTCCTACAATGAGCAGTTCTTC.

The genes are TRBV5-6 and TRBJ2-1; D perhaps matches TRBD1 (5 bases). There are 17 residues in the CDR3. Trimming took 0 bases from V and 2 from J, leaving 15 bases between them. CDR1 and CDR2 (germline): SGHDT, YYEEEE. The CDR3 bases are TGTGCCAGCAGCTTGGGGGCAGGGAATGGGCCCTACAATGAGCAGTTCTTC. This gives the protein CASSLGAGNGPYNEQFF.

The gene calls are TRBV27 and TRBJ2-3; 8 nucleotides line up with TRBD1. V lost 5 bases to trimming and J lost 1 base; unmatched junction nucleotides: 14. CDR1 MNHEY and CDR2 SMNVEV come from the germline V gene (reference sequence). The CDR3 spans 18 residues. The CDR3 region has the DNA TGTGCCAGCAGTCTTTATAGTCAGGGGGCGGTGGGCACAGATACGCAGTATTTT. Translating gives CASSLYSQGAVGTDTQYF.

CDR3 protein: CASSYTGDYEQYF. The DNA for the CDR3 is TGTGCCAGCAGCTATACAGGGGACTACGAGCAGTACTTC. The gene calls are TRBV7-9 and TRBJ2-7; 7 bases line up with TRBD1. Germline loops: CDR1 SEHNR, CDR2 FQNEAQ (reference sequence). The CDR3 is 13 residues long. V dropped 4 bases and J dropped 3; count of bases not matched to a gene: 3.

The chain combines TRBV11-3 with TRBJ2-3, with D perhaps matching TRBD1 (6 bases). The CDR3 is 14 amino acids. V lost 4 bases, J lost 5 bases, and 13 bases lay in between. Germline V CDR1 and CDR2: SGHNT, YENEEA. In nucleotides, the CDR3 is TGTGCCAGCAGCTCCTACAGGGAAGGAGATACGCAGTATTTT. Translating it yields CASSSYREGDTQYF.

In nucleotides, the CDR3 is TGTGCCAGCAGCGCCGGGACTAGCATAAATGAGCAGTTCTTC. This gives the protein CASSAGTSINEQFF. The chain employs TRBV9 and TRBJ2-1; 9 positions match TRBD2. Germline lookup yields CDR1 SGDLS and CDR2 YYNGEE. The V segment lost 3 bases and the J segment 7 bases; nucleotides outside the gene matches: 5. The CDR3 totals 14 residues.

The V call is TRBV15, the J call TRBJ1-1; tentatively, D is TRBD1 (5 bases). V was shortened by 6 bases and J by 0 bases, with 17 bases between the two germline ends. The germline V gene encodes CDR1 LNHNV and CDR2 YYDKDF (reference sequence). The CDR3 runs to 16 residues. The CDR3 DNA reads TGTGCCACCAGACCGATGATAGGGGCCATGAACACTGAAGCTTTCTTT. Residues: CATRPMIGAMNTEAFF.

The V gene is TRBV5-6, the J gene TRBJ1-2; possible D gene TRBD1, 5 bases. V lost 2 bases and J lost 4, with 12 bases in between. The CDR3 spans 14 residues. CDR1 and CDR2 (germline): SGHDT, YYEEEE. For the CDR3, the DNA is TGTGCCAGCAGCTTTTCGGGGGGGACCTATGGCTACACCTTC. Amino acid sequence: CASSFSGGTYGYTF.

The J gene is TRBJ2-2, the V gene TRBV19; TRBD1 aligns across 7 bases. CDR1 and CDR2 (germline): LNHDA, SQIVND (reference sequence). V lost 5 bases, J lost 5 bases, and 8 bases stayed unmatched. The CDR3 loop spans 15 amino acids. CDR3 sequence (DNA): TGTGCCAGTAGTGCCCGACAGGGACCAACCGGGGAGCTGTTTTTT. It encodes CASSARQGPTGELFF.

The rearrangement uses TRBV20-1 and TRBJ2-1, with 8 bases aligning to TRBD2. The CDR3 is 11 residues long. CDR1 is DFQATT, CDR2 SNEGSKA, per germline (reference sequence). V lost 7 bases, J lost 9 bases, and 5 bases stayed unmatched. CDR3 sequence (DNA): TGCAGTGTTATTAGCGGGGTTGAGCAGTTCTTC. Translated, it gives CSVISGVEQFF.

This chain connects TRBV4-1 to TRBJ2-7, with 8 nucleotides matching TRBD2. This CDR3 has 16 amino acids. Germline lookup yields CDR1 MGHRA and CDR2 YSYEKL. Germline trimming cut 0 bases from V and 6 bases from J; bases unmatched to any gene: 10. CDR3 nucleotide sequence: TGCGCCAGCAGCCAAGAGGGGGTGGGACTAGTAAGCGAGCAGTACTTC. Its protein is CASSQEGVGLVSEQYF.